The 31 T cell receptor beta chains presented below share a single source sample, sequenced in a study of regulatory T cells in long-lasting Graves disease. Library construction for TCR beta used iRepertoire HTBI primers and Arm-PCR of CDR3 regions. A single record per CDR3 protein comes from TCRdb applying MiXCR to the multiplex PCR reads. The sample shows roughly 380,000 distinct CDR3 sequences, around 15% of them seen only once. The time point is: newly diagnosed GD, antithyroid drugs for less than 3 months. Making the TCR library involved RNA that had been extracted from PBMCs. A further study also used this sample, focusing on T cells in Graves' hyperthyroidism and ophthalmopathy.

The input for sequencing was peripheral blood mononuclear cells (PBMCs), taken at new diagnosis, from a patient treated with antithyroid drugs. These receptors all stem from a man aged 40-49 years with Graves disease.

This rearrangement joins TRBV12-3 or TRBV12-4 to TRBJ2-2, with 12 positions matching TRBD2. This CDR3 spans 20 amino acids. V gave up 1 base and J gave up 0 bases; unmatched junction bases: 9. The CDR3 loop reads CASSLVLVLAGGPNTGELFF. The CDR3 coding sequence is TGTGCCAGCAGTTTAGTTTTGGTGCTAGCGGGGGGGCCGAACACCGGGGAGCTGTTTTTT.

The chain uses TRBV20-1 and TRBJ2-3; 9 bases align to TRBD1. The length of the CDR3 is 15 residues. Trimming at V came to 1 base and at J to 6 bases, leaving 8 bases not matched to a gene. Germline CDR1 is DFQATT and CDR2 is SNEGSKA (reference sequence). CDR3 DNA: TGCAGTGCTAGAGCCGGACAGGGGCCCGGTGATACGCAGTATTTT. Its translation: CSARAGQGPGDTQYF.

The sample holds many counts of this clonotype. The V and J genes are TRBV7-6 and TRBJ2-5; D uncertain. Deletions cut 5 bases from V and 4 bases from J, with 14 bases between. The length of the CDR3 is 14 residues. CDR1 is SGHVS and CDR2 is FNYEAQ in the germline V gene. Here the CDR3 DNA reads TGTGCCAGCAGCCTCCCTGGCGGCCGAGAGACCCAGTACTTC. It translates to CASSLPGGRETQYF.

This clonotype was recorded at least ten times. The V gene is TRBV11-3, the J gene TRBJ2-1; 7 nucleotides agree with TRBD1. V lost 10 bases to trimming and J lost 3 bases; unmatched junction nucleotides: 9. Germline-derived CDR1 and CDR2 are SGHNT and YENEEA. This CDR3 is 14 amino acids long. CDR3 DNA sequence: TGTGCCACCATGCAGGGGGTAGGCTACAATGAGCAGTTCTTC. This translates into CATMQGVGYNEQFF. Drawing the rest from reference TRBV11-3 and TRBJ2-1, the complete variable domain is EAGVVQSPRYKIIEKKQPVAFWCNPISGHNTLYWYLQNLGQGPELLIRYENEEAVDDSQLPKDRFSAERLKGVDSTLKIQPAELGDSAVYLCATMQGVGYNEQFFGPGTRLTVL.

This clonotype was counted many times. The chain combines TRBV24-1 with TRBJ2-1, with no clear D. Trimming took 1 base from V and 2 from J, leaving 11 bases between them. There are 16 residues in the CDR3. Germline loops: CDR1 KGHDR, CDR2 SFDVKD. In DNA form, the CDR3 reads TGTGCCACCAGTGATTTCCCAAACCTCCCCTACAATGAGCAGTTCTTC. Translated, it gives CATSDFPNLPYNEQFF.

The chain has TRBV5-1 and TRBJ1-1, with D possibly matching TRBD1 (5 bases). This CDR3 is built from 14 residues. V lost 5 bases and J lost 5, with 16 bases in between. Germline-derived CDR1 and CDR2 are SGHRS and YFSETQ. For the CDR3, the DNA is TGCGCCAGCAGAGAAGCAGGGCAGCGGACTGAAGCTTTCTTT. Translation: CASREAGQRTEAFF.

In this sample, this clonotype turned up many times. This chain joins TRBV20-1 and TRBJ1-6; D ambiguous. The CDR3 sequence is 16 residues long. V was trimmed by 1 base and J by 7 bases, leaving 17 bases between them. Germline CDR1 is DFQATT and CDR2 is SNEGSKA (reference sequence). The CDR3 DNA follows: TGCAGTGCTAGAGGTGTAAGGTTCGTGGGGAATTCACCCCTCCACTTT. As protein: CSARGVRFVGNSPLHF.

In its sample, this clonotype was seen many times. The CDR3 DNA follows: TGTGCCAGCAGCGTAGGACCCACAGGGGAAGGTGGCTACACCTTC. Residues: CASSVGPTGEGGYTF. The V and J genes are TRBV9 and TRBJ1-2, with 7 bases that match TRBD1. V lost 0 bases to trimming and J lost 7 bases; unmatched junction nucleotides: 9. The CDR3 totals 15 residues. CDR1 and CDR2 from the germline V gene are SGDLS and YYNGEE.

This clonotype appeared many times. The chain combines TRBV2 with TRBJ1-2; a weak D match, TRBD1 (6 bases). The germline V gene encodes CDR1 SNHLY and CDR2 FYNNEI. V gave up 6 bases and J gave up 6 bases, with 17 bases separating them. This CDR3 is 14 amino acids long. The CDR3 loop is CASSVATGGHGYTF. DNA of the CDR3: TGTGCCAGCAGCGTCGCGACAGGAGGTCATGGCTACACCTTC.

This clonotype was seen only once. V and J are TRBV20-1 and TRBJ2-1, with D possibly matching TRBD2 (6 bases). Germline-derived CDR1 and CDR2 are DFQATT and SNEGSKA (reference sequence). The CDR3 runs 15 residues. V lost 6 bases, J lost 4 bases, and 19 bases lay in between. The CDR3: CSAAPAAGGYNEQFF. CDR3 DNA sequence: TGCAGTGCGGCACCCGCAGCGGGCGGTTACAATGAGCAGTTCTTC.

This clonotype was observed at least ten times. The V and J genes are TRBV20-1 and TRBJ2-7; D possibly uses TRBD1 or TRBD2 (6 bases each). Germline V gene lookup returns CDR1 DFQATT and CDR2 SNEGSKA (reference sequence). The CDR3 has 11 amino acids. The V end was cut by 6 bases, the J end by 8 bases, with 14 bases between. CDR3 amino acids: CSALHGGQQYF. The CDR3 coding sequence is TGCAGTGCCCTACATGGGGGGCAGCAGTACTTC.

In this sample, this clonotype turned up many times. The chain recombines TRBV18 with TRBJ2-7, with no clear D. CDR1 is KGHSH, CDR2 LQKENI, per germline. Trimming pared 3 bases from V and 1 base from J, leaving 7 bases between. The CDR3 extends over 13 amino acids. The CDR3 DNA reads TGTGCCAGCTCACCTTCGTTTTCCTACGAGCAGTACTTC. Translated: CASSPSFSYEQYF.

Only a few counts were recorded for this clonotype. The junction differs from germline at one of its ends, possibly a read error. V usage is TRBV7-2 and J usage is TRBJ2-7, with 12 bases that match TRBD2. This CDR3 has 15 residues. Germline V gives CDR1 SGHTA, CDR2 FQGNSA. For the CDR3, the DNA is TGTGCCAGCAGCTGGACTAGCGGGGTAGGCTACAAGCAGTACTTC. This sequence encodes CASSWTSGVGYKQYF.

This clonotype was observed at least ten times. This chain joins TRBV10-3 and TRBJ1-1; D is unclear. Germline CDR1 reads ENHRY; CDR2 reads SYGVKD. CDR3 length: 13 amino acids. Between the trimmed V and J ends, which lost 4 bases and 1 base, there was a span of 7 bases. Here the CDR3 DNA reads TGTGCCATCAGTGTAGGCGGGAACACTGAAGCTTTCTTT. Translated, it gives CAISVGGNTEAFF.

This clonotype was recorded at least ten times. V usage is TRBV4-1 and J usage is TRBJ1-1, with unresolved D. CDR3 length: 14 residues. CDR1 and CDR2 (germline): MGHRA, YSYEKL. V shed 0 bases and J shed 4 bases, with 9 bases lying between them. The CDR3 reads CASSQDHDSTEAFF. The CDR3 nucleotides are TGCGCCAGCAGCCAAGATCATGATAGCACTGAAGCTTTCTTT.

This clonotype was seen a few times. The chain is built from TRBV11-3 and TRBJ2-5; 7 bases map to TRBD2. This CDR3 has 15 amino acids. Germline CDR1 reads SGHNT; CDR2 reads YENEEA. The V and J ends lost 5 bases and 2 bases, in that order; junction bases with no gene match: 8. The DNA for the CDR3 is TGTGCCAGCAGCCGAGGCGGGGGACCTCAAGAGACCCAGTACTTC. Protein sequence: CASSRGGGPQETQYF.

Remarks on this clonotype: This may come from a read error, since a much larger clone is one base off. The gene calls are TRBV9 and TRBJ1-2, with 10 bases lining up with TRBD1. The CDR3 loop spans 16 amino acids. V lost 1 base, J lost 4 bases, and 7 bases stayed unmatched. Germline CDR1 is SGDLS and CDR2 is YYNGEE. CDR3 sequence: CASSVTGQGWSYGYTF. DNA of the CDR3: TGTGCCAGCAGCGTAACGGGACAGGGGTGGTCCTATGGCTACACCTTC. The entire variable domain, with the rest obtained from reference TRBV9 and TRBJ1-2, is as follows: DSGVTQTPKHLITATGQRVTLRCSPRSGDLSVYWYQQSLDQGLQFLIQYYNGEERAKGNILERFSAQQFPDLHSELNLSSLELGDSALYFCASSVTGQGWSYGYTFGSGTRLTVV.

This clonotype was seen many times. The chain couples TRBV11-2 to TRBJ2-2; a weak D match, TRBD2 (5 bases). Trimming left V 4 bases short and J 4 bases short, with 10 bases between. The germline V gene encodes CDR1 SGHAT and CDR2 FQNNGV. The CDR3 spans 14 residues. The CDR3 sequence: CASSSSDFTGELFF. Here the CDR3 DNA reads TGTGCCAGCAGCTCATCGGACTTCACCGGGGAGCTGTTTTTT.

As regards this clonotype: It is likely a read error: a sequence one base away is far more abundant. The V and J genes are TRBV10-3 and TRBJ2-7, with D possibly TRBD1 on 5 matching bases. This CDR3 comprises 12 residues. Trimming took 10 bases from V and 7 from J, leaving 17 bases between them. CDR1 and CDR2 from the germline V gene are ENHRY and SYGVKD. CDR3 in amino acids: CATSDSYNEQYF. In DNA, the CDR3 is TGTGCCACCTCAGACAGCTACAATGAGCAGTACTTC.

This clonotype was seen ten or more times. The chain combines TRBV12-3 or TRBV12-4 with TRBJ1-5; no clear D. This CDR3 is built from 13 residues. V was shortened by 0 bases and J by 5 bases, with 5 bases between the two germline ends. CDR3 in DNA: TGTGCCAGCAGTTTAGCGCAGGATCAGCCCCAGCATTTT. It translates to CASSLAQDQPQHF.

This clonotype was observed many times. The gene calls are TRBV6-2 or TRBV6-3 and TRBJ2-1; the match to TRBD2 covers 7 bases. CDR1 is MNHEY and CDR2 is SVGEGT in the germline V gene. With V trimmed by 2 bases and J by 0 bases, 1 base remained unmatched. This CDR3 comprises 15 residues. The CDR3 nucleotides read TGTGCCAGCAGTTACGCTAGCGGCTCCTACAATGAGCAGTTCTTC. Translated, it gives CASSYASGSYNEQFF.

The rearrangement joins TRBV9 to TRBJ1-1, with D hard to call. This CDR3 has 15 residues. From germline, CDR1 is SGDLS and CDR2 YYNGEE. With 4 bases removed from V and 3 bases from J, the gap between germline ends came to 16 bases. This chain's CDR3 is CASSLESGWDTEAFF. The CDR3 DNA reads TGTGCCAGCAGCTTAGAATCGGGATGGGACACTGAAGCTTTCTTT. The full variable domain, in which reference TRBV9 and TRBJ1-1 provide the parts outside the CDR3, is DSGVTQTPKHLITATGQRVTLRCSPRSGDLSVYWYQQSLDQGLQFLIQYYNGEERAKGNILERFSAQQFPDLHSELNLSSLELGDSALYFCASSLESGWDTEAFFGQGTRLTVV.

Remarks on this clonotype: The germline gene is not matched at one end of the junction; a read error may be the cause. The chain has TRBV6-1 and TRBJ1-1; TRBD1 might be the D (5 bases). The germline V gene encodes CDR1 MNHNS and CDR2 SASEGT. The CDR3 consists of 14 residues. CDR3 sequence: CASRLRQSNTEAFF. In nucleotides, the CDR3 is TGTGCCAGCAGACTTCGACAGAGTAACACCGAAGCTTTCTTT.

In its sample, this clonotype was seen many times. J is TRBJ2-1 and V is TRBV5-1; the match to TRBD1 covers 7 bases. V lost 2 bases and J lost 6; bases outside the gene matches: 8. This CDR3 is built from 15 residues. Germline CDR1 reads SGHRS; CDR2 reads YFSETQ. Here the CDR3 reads CASSFVPGGFNEQFF. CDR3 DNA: TGCGCCAGCAGCTTCGTTCCAGGGGGATTCAATGAGCAGTTCTTC.

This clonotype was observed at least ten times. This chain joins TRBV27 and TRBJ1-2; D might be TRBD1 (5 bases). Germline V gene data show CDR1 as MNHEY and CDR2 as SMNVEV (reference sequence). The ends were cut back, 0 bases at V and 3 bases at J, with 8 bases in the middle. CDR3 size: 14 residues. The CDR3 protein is CASSLSIRDYGYTF. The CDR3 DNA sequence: TGTGCCAGCAGTTTATCGATCAGGGACTATGGCTACACCTTC.

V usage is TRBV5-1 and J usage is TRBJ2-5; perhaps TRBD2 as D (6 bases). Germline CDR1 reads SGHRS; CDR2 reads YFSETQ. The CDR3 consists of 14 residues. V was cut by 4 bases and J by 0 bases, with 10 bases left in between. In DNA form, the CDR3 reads TGCGCCAGCAGCGTGGGACTTAACCAAGAGACCCAGTACTTC. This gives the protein CASSVGLNQETQYF.

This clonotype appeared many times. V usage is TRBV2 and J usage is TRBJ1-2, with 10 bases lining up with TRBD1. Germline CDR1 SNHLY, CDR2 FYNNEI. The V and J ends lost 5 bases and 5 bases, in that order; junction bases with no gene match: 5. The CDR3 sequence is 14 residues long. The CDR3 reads CASSPDRGSYGYTF. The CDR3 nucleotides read TGTGCCAGCAGTCCGGACAGGGGGTCTTATGGCTACACCTTC.

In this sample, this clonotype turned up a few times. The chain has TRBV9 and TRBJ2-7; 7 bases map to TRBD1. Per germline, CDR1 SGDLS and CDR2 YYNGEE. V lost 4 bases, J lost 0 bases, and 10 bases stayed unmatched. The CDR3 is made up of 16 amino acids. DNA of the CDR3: TGTGCCAGCAGCCCGGGATCCTGGACAGGCTCCTACGAGCAGTACTTC. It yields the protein CASSPGSWTGSYEQYF.

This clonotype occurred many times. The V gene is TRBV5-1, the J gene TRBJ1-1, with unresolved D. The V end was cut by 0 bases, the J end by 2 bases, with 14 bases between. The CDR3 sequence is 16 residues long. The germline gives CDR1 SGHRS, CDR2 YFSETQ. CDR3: CASSLAKGGLNTEAFF. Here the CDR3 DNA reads TGCGCCAGCAGCTTGGCCAAGGGAGGGCTTAACACTGAAGCTTTCTTT.

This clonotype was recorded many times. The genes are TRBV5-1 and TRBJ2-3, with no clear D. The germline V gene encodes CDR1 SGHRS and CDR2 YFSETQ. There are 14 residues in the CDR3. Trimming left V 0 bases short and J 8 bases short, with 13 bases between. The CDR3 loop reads CASSLDPGGGTQYF. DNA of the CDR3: TGCGCCAGCAGCTTGGATCCTGGCGGCGGTACGCAGTATTTT. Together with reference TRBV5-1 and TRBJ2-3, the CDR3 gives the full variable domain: KAGVTQTPRYLIKTRGQQVTLSCSPISGHRSVSWYQQTPGQGLQFLFEYFSETQRNKGNFPGRFSGRQFSNSRSEMNVSTLELGDSALYLCASSLDPGGGTQYFGPGTRLTVL.

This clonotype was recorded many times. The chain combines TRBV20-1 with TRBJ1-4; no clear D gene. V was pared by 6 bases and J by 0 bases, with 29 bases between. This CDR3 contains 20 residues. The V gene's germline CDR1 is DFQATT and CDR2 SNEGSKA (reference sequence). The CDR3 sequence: CSAHSYSTEGPPATNEKLFF. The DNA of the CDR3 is TGCAGTGCCCATAGTTATTCAACGGAGGGTCCTCCCGCAACTAATGAAAAACTGTTTTTT.